These 32 T cell receptor beta chains share one sample of origin, sequenced in a study of CD8 T cells in Susac syndrome (dated by TCRdb to the late 2010s). The receptor library was made with the immunoSEQ multiplex PCR assay. RNA was extracted using the RNeasy kit, and roughly 0.5 to 1 ug of the RNA was reverse transcribed with random hexamers. TCRdb redid the processing of the public reads, applying fastp at Q25 and MiXCR, and retained in-frame beta chains. Rows with one shared CDR3 protein collapse into an entry with the most common genes and DNA. This sample holds under 350,000 distinct CDR3 sequences; about 91% were observed only once. Of the sample, about 0.07% falls within the top ten clones. What was sequenced was CD4+ T cells from PBMCs. The origin of the receptors is a human donor with multiple sclerosis.

The DNA of the CDR3 is TGTGCCAGCAGCTTGGGGCTTGCACAGCCCCAGCATTTT. Translating it yields CASSLGLAQPQHF. V and J are TRBV11-2 and TRBJ1-5, with D possibly being TRBD1 (5 bases). CDR1 is SGHAT and CDR2 is FQNNGV in the germline V gene. The CDR3 has 13 residues. Trimming cost V 3 bases and J 7 bases, with 10 bases left between them. Full variable domain (rest looked up from reference TRBV11-2 and TRBJ1-5): EAGVAQSPRYKIIEKRQSVAFWCNPISGHATLYWYQQILGQGPKLLIQFQNNGVVDDSQLPKDRFSAERLKGVDSTLKIQPAKLEDSAVYLCASSLGLAQPQHFGDGTRLSIL.

The chain couples TRBV6-1 to TRBJ2-5, with 10 positions matching TRBD2. V was pared by 5 bases and J by 4 bases, with 10 bases of the junction left unmatched. Per germline, CDR1 MNHNS and CDR2 SASEGT. The CDR3 extends over 16 amino acids. The CDR3 sequence is CASSPQLAGGGETQYF. CDR3 nucleotides: TGTGCCAGCAGTCCACAGTTAGCGGGGGGAGGAGAGACCCAGTACTTC.

The chain has TRBV3-1 and TRBJ2-3; tentative D call: TRBD1 (6 bases). This CDR3 contains 12 residues. Germline V gene lookup returns CDR1 LGHDT and CDR2 YNNKEL (reference sequence). The V and J ends lost 1 base and 8 bases respectively, with 7 bases between them. The CDR3 nucleotides read TGTGCCAGCAGCCAAGTGGGGGCTACGCAGTATTTT. This codes for CASSQVGATQYF.

The chain links TRBV7-8 to TRBJ2-2, with 14 bases aligning to TRBD2. V lost 2 bases and J lost 3; bases outside the gene matches: 5. The CDR3 is 18 amino acids. From germline, CDR1 is SGHVS and CDR2 FQNEAQ. In DNA form, the CDR3 reads TGTGCCAGCAGCTTATATCGACTAGCGGGAGGGTACACCGGGGAGCTGTTTTTT. Protein sequence: CASSLYRLAGGYTGELFF.

The table lists this clonotype with a count of one. The chain links TRBV20-1 to TRBJ1-5, with D maybe TRBD1 (6 bases). Trimming removed 2 bases at V and 6 bases at J, with 11 bases between. CDR1 and CDR2 from the germline V gene are DFQATT and SNEGSKA (reference sequence). This CDR3 is 13 amino acids long. CDR3 protein: CSARTGPGQPQHF. CDR3 DNA sequence: TGCAGTGCTAGAACAGGGCCCGGTCAGCCCCAGCATTTT.

The gene calls are TRBV5-6 and TRBJ1-2; D may be TRBD1 (5 bases). Looked up from germline, CDR1 is SGHDT and CDR2 is YYEEEE. The CDR3 runs to 15 residues. V was trimmed by 5 bases and J by 2 bases, leaving 16 bases between them. This chain's CDR3 is CASSLGHLRNYGYTF. The CDR3 coding sequence is TGTGCCAGCAGTCTCGGACACCTACGCAACTATGGCTACACCTTC.

The chain employs TRBV7-9 and TRBJ2-3, with 9 bases identical to TRBD2. CDR1 is SEHNR and CDR2 is FQNEAQ in the germline V gene (reference sequence). With 3 bases clipped from V and 3 bases from J, the junction kept 7 bases outside the gene matches. The CDR3 covers 16 residues. CDR3 in DNA: TGTGCCAGCAGCTTCCGCGGACTAGCGAGAACAGATACGCAGTATTTT. Translation gives CASSFRGLARTDTQYF.

V usage is TRBV12-3 or TRBV12-4 and J usage is TRBJ2-7; D uncertain. Deletions cut 8 bases from V and 4 bases from J, with 15 bases between. This CDR3 contains 13 residues. The DNA for the CDR3 is TGTGCCAGCCGTGCTAGGGCTGCTTACGAGCAGTACTTC. This gives the protein CASRARAAYEQYF.

V gene TRBV24-1 combines with J gene TRBJ2-7, with 8 positions matching TRBD1. The ends lost 6 bases at V and 2 bases at J; junction bases unmatched: 8. This CDR3 contains 15 residues. Germline V gives CDR1 KGHDR, CDR2 SFDVKD. CDR3 loop: CATSHGTGHTYEQYF. In nucleotides, the CDR3 is TGTGCCACCAGTCACGGGACAGGACACACCTACGAGCAGTACTTC.

Here the CDR3 reads CASSPTPGRLRGDEQFF. The DNA for the CDR3 is TGTGCCAGCAGTCCCACCCCCGGACGGCTTCGGGGGGATGAGCAGTTCTTC. The chain carries TRBV3-1 and TRBJ2-1; 7 bases agree with TRBD2. The junction had 19 bases not matched to a gene; V was cut back by 6 bases and J by 8 bases. The CDR3 has 17 amino acids. Germline assignment: CDR1 LGHDT and CDR2 YNNKEL (reference sequence).

The chain is built from TRBV10-3 and TRBJ1-2; no clear D. Germline-derived CDR1 and CDR2 are ENHRY and SYGVKD. This CDR3 has 13 residues. V was shortened by 4 bases and J by 4 bases, with 10 bases between the two germline ends. This CDR3 reads CAISGQEGYGYTF. DNA for the CDR3: TGTGCCATCAGTGGGCAGGAAGGCTATGGCTACACCTTC.

The sample holds one count of this clonotype. The chain employs TRBV30 and TRBJ1-3; D possibly corresponds to TRBD1 (5 bases). CDR3 length: 16 amino acids. V shed 1 base and J shed 2 bases, with 15 bases lying between them. Germline V lookup: CDR1 GTSNPN, CDR2 SVGIG (reference sequence). CDR3 nucleotides: TGTGCCTGGAGTGGCTCCGGGGCCAGACCTGGAAACACCATATATTTT. Translation: CAWSGSGARPGNTIYF. The full variable domain, in which reference TRBV30 and TRBJ1-3 provide the parts outside the CDR3, is SQTIHQWPATLVQPVGSPLSLECTVEGTSNPNLYWYRQAAGRGLQLLFYSVGIGQISSEVPQNLSASRPQDRQFILSSKKLLLSDSGFYLCAWSGSGARPGNTIYFGEGSWLTVV.

This chain joins TRBV20-1 and TRBJ2-1; D gene ambiguous. Trimming took 0 bases from V and 4 from J, leaving 13 bases between them. The length of the CDR3 is 15 residues. Germline CDR1 reads DFQATT; CDR2 reads SNEGSKA (reference sequence). The CDR3 region is CSARDGSDAYNEQFF. DNA of the CDR3: TGCAGTGCTAGAGATGGCTCAGACGCGTACAATGAGCAGTTCTTC.

CDR3 sequence (DNA): TGTGCCAGCAGCACCTCCTTTAGCACAGATACGCAGTATTTT. This encodes CASSTSFSTDTQYF. The chain has TRBV7-2 and TRBJ2-3; D not certain. Trimming pared 5 bases from V and 0 bases from J, leaving 9 bases between. Germline V gene lookup returns CDR1 SGHTA and CDR2 FQGNSA. The CDR3 sequence is 14 residues long.

The chain carries TRBV12-3 or TRBV12-4 and TRBJ2-7; D possibly matches TRBD1 or TRBD2 (6 bases each). V dropped 1 base and J dropped 3 bases, with 13 bases sitting between them. The CDR3 is 15 residues long. The CDR3 sequence is CASSLEPGAIYEQYF. The CDR3 DNA sequence: TGTGCCAGCAGTTTAGAACCGGGGGCTATCTACGAGCAGTACTTC.

The J gene is TRBJ1-2, the V gene TRBV5-1; TRBD1 matches 7 bases. The CDR3 is made up of 15 amino acids. Per the germline V gene, CDR1 is SGHRS and CDR2 is YFSETQ. V trimming: 0 bases; J trimming: 8 bases; junction bases outside the gene matches: 10. The CDR3, as DNA: TGCGCCAGCAGCTTGGAGGTAGGGGGCAGTTACGGCTACACCTTC. Amino acids: CASSLEVGGSYGYTF. The full variable domain, completed using reference TRBV5-1 and TRBJ1-2, is KAGVTQTPRYLIKTRGQQVTLSCSPISGHRSVSWYQQTPGQGLQFLFEYFSETQRNKGNFPGRFSGRQFSNSRSEMNVSTLELGDSALYLCASSLEVGGSYGYTFGSGTRLTVV.

The rearrangement links TRBV24-1 to TRBJ2-1; D possibly corresponds to TRBD2 (6 bases). Trimming removed 2 bases at V and 7 bases at J, with 14 bases between. CDR1 is KGHDR, CDR2 SFDVKD, per germline. The CDR3 contains 15 residues. The DNA of the CDR3 is TGTGCCACCAGTGATTCCCCCGGGGGTAGGAATGAGCAGTTCTTC. Its protein is CATSDSPGGRNEQFF.

The J gene is TRBJ2-5, the V gene TRBV4-2; no definite D call. CDR1 and CDR2 (germline): LGHNA, YNFKEQ. The V end was cut by 0 bases, the J end by 5 bases, with 10 bases between. This CDR3 spans 14 amino acids. CDR3 loop: CASSQDNKPETQYF. CDR3 nucleotides: TGTGCCAGCAGCCAAGATAATAAGCCGGAGACCCAGTACTTC.

This chain uses TRBV7-2 with TRBJ2-1, with 10 bases matching TRBD2. Trimming took 5 bases from V and 9 from J; bases not matched to a gene: 13. This CDR3 has 16 residues. The germline V gene has CDR1 SGHTA and CDR2 FQGNSA. The CDR3 spells CASSPNPSGSPSEQFF. The CDR3 DNA reads TGTGCCAGCAGCCCCAATCCTAGCGGGAGCCCGTCTGAGCAGTTCTTC.

In its sample, this clonotype was seen once. The J gene is TRBJ2-7, the V gene TRBV4-2; tentative D call: TRBD2 (5 bases). CDR1 and CDR2 (germline): LGHNA, YNFKEQ. V was pared by 0 bases and J by 0 bases, with 15 bases between. The CDR3 runs 17 residues. The CDR3 is CASSQDPVVGSSYEQYF. The DNA of the CDR3 is TGTGCCAGCAGCCAAGATCCGGTCGTTGGGAGCTCCTACGAGCAGTACTTC.

Only one count was recorded for this clonotype. This chain joins TRBV30 and TRBJ2-3; no definite D call. This CDR3 is 13 amino acids long. CDR1 is GTSNPN, CDR2 SVGIG, per germline (reference sequence). Trimming shortened V by 4 bases and J by 2 bases, and 10 bases separated the two germline ends. CDR3 loop: CAWKQSVTDTQYF. CDR3 DNA: TGTGCCTGGAAACAGTCTGTCACAGATACGCAGTATTTT.

This clonotype was detected only once. The gene calls are TRBV11-2 and TRBJ1-2; D may be TRBD1 (5 bases). V was trimmed by 0 bases and J by 4 bases, leaving 12 bases between them. CDR3 length: 15 residues. Germline V gene lookup returns CDR1 SGHAT and CDR2 FQNNGV. DNA of the CDR3: TGTGCCAGCAGCTTAGAATCCGGGACTCCCTATGGCTACACCTTC. Its protein product is CASSLESGTPYGYTF.

V is TRBV7-2 and J is TRBJ2-3; 9 nucleotides agree with TRBD2. The ends lost 5 bases at V and 3 bases at J; junction bases unmatched: 6. The CDR3 is 15 amino acids. The germline CDR1 and CDR2 sequences are SGHTA and FQGNSA. CDR3 DNA: TGTGCCAGCAGCCGCGGGGGGGCCGAGACAGATACGCAGTATTTT. This codes for CASSRGGAETDTQYF.

The rearrangement uses TRBV19 and TRBJ1-5; D is possibly TRBD1 (6 bases). The germline V gene has CDR1 LNHDA and CDR2 SQIVND (reference sequence). V was shortened by 7 bases and J by 0 bases, with 16 bases between the two germline ends. The CDR3 sequence is 16 residues long. The CDR3 nucleotides are TGTGCCAGTACCGACGGACAGTTCTATAGCAATCAGCCCCAGCATTTT. Residues: CASTDGQFYSNQPQHF.

This chain joins TRBV5-1 and TRBJ1-5; D uncertain. The germline V gene has CDR1 SGHRS and CDR2 YFSETQ. V was cut by 0 bases and J by 5 bases, with 12 bases left in between. There are 15 residues in the CDR3. CDR3 sequence reads: CASSLENPSHQPQHF. CDR3 bases: TGCGCCAGCAGCTTGGAAAATCCCTCTCATCAGCCCCAGCATTTT.

The CDR3 loop reads CASSLLGPGQVGQETQYF. The CDR3 DNA is TGTGCCAGCAGTTTACTCGGCCCGGGCCAGGTGGGACAAGAGACCCAGTACTTC. This chain links TRBV12-3 or TRBV12-4 with TRBJ2-5, with D unclear. This CDR3 comprises 18 residues. Trimming shortened V by 2 bases and J by 2 bases, and 21 bases separated the two germline ends.

In this sample, this clonotype turned up a few times. V gene TRBV7-2 combines with J gene TRBJ2-3; maybe TRBD1 (6 bases). CDR3 length: 15 amino acids. Per the germline V gene, CDR1 is SGHTA and CDR2 is FQGNSA. The V end was cut by 2 bases, the J end by 0 bases, with 9 bases between. In DNA, the CDR3 is TGTGCCAGCAGCTTAAGTGGACAGAGCACAGATACGCAGTATTTT. It specifies CASSLSGQSTDTQYF.

The chain recombines TRBV6-5 with TRBJ2-7; TRBD2 agrees at 9 bases. V trimming: 0 bases; J trimming: 0 bases; junction bases outside the gene matches: 6. This CDR3 is 17 amino acids long. CDR1 and CDR2 (germline): MNHEY, SVGAGI. The CDR3 nucleotides are TGTGCCAGCAGTTACTCGGCTAGCGGGGCCAGCTCCTACGAGCAGTACTTC. Its translation is CASSYSASGASSYEQYF.

V is TRBV10-3 and J is TRBJ2-5, with D hard to call. CDR1 and CDR2 from the germline V gene are ENHRY and SYGVKD. With 5 bases removed from V and 1 base from J, the gap between germline ends came to 8 bases. This CDR3 comprises 13 residues. This chain's CDR3 is CAISPESQETQYF. The DNA of the CDR3 is TGTGCCATCAGTCCAGAAAGCCAAGAGACCCAGTACTTC.

The V call is TRBV12-3 or TRBV12-4, the J call TRBJ1-6; no firm D call. The CDR3 totals 14 residues. The ends were cut back, 1 base at V and 10 bases at J, with 11 bases in the middle. For the CDR3, the DNA is TGTGCCAGCAGTTTAGAAGGGTGGCGATCACCCCTCCACTTT. Its protein product is CASSLEGWRSPLHF.

The V and J genes are TRBV11-2 and TRBJ2-5, with TRBD2 matching over 12 bases. The CDR3 runs to 20 residues. Germline V gene data show CDR1 as SGHAT and CDR2 as FQNNGV. Trimming cost V 2 bases and J 5 bases; bases outside gene matches: 18. The CDR3 loop reads CASSLIGTSGPPPRPETQYF. Here the CDR3 DNA reads TGTGCCAGCAGCTTAATCGGGACTAGCGGGCCTCCCCCCCGCCCGGAGACCCAGTACTTC.

This chain connects TRBV29-1 to TRBJ2-1; D is undetermined. Germline values: CDR1 SQVTM, CDR2 ANQGSEA. The CDR3 has 13 amino acids. Trimming left V 3 bases short and J 2 bases short, with 8 bases between. The CDR3 bases are TGCAGCGTTGACGCGATCGCCTACAATGAGCAGTTCTTC. Translating it yields CSVDAIAYNEQFF.